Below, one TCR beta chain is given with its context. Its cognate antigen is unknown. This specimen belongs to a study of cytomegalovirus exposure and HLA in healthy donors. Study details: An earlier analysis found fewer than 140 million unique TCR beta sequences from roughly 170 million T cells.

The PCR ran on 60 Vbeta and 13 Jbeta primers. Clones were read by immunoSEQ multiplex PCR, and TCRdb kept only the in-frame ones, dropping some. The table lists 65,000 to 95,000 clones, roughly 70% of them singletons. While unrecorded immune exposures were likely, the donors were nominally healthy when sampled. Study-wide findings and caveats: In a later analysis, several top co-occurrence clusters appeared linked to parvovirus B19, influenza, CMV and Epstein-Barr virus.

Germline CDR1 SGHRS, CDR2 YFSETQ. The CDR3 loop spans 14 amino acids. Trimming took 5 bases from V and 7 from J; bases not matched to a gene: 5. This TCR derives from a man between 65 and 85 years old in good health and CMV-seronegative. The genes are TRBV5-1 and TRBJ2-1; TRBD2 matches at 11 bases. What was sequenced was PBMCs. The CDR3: CASSIASGRNEQFF. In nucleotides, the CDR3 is TGCGCCAGCAGTATCGCTAGCGGGAGGAATGAGCAGTTCTTC.